The clone carrying this T cell receptor beta chain was observed at least ten times. Its specificity is not known. This CDR3 has 17 amino acids. Germline CDR1 and CDR2: SGHVS and FQNEAQ. J lost 3 bases, V lost 5 bases, and 12 bases had no gene match. This record comes from a study of neurological immune-mediated disorders. Study conclusions and caveats: TCR clonal expansion peaked in HTLV-1-associated myelopathy patients and was lowest in multiple sclerosis patients. Expanded clones shared no identical CDR3 amino acid sequences across subjects, which suggested private TCR-beta repertoires in all groups.

The cDNA came from 5'RACE with 10-nucleotide random UMIs. One entry per CDR3 protein results from TCRdb running MiXCR on the 5' RACE reads. The table includes roughly 48,000 distinct CDR3 sequences, 9.5% to 15% detected once. The time point is: longitudinal time-point 3. PBMCs numbering 2 million and stored at -80 C yielded the unsorted libraries. This receptor was identified in a male donor with HTLV-1-associated myelopathy (HAM/TSP). Sequenced material: PBMCs. The chain has TRBV7-8 and TRBJ2-3; TRBD2 matches 9 bases. This CDR3 is CASSPLLAGLLTDTQYF. The CDR3 DNA follows: TGTGCCAGCAGCCCTTTACTAGCGGGTTTATTAACAGATACGCAGTATTTT.